These 20 T cell receptor beta chains share one sample of origin, sequenced in a study of T cell responses to AZD1222 COVID-19 vaccine. Using immunoSEQ multiplex PCR, the repertoire was profiled, and TCRdb retains in-frame clones only, with some absent. The sample has more than 85,000 clones, roughly nine tenths seen once; the top ten hold around 45%. Sequencing was performed on peripheral blood, taken 28 days after the second AZD1222 dose. The source is an adult who received the AZD1222 COVID-19 vaccine.

This rearrangement joins TRBV5-1 to TRBJ2-6; perhaps D is TRBD1 or TRBD2 (6 bases each). CDR1 and CDR2 (germline): SGHRS, YFSETQ. The germline V and J ends were trimmed by 0 bases and 1 base, with 11 bases remaining between them. CDR3 length: 17 amino acids. The CDR3 loop is CASSLEGGRSGANVLTF. The DNA for the CDR3 is TGCGCCAGCAGCTTGGAGGGGGGAAGGTCTGGGGCCAACGTCCTGACTTTC.

This clone appeared a few times. This chain joins TRBV5-1 and TRBJ2-7, with 15 bases matching TRBD2. Germline CDR1 and CDR2: SGHRS and YFSETQ. Trimming removed 6 bases from V and 6 bases from J; junction bases left unmatched: 13. The CDR3 contains 17 residues. CDR3: CASTRTSGRAGFFEQYF. The CDR3 nucleotides are TGCGCCAGCACCCGGACTAGCGGGAGGGCCGGTTTTTTCGAGCAGTACTTC.

J is TRBJ1-3 and V is TRBV5-1, with TRBD1 identical over 7 bases. The germline V gene encodes CDR1 SGHRS and CDR2 YFSETQ. The CDR3 covers 15 residues. The trim removed 0 bases at V and 4 bases at J, leaving 4 bases unmatched. CDR3 in amino acids: CASSLAGGGGNTIYF. CDR3 nucleotides: TGCGCCAGCAGCTTGGCAGGGGGAGGCGGAAACACCATATATTTT.

Only a few counts were recorded for this clone. The chain couples TRBV7-6 to TRBJ2-7, with TRBD2 matching 7 bases. The germline gives CDR1 SGHVS, CDR2 FNYEAQ. CDR3 length equals 14 residues. The trim removed 6 bases at V and 6 bases at J, leaving 11 bases unmatched. The CDR3 loop is CASSRASGAAEQYF. CDR3 DNA: TGTGCCAGCAGTCGCGCTAGCGGAGCGGCCGAGCAGTACTTC.

The chain uses TRBV18 and TRBJ2-3, with 9 bases identical to TRBD2. This CDR3 contains 15 residues. V was pared by 5 bases and J by 2 bases, with 5 bases of the junction left unmatched. Germline CDR1 KGHSH, CDR2 LQKENI. The CDR3 sequence is CASSVAGDTTDTQYF. The CDR3 nucleotides read TGTGCCAGCTCAGTAGCGGGAGATACCACAGATACGCAGTATTTT.

CDR3 loop: CASSLAGETYEQYF. Here the CDR3 DNA reads TGTGCCAGCAGTTTAGCGGGAGAAACCTACGAGCAGTACTTC. The chain recombines TRBV28 with TRBJ2-7, with TRBD2 identical over 7 bases. The junction had 3 bases not matched to a gene; V was cut back by 2 bases and J by 2 bases. The germline gives CDR1 MDHEN, CDR2 SYDVKM. This CDR3 region has 14 residues. Combining the CDR3 with reference TRBV28 and TRBJ2-7 gives the whole variable domain DVKVTQSSRYLVKRTGEKVFLECVQDMDHENMFWYRQDPGLGLRLIYFSYDVKMKEKGDIPEGYSVSREKKERFSLILESASTNQTSMYLCASSLAGETYEQYFGPGTRLTVT.

The rearrangement uses TRBV6-5 and TRBJ1-5; 7 bases are a match to TRBD1. From germline, CDR1 is MNHEY and CDR2 SVGAGI. The J segment lost 7 bases and the V segment lost 4 bases, leaving 10 bases of the junction unmatched. The CDR3 is 15 residues long. The CDR3 sequence is CASSLSDRTGQPQHF. The CDR3 bases are TGTGCCAGCAGTTTGTCGGACAGGACGGGGCAGCCCCAGCATTTT.

This chain joins TRBV6-2 or TRBV6-3 and TRBJ2-7, with no clear D. CDR1 is MNHEY and CDR2 is SVGEGT in the germline V gene. CDR3 length: 12 amino acids. V dropped 2 bases and J dropped 2 bases, with 4 bases sitting between them. The CDR3 sequence: CASSYATYEQYF. The CDR3 DNA reads as TGTGCCAGCAGTTACGCCACCTACGAGCAGTACTTC.

The gene calls are TRBV6-5 and TRBJ1-1; maybe TRBD1 (5 bases). This CDR3 is built from 14 residues. The V and J ends lost 5 bases and 0 bases respectively, with 10 bases between them. The germline V gene encodes CDR1 MNHEY and CDR2 SVGAGI. CDR3 in amino acids: CASSSQGLNTEAFF. The CDR3 coding sequence is TGTGCCAGCAGTAGCCAGGGCCTGAACACTGAAGCTTTCTTT.

Only one count was recorded for this clone. J is TRBJ1-6 and V is TRBV9; D possibly corresponds to TRBD1 (5 bases). The CDR3 runs to 15 residues. Germline assignment: CDR1 SGDLS and CDR2 YYNGEE. V was pared by 0 bases and J by 14 bases, with 18 bases between. CDR3 in amino acids: CASSVGRTSIGALHF. DNA of the CDR3: TGTGCCAGCAGCGTAGGACGGACATCTATTGGAGCCCTCCACTTT.

V gene TRBV19 combines with J gene TRBJ2-1, with D hard to call. This CDR3 is built from 13 residues. The germline V gene has CDR1 LNHDA and CDR2 SQIVND (reference sequence). V was pared by 5 bases and J by 7 bases, with 12 bases between. The CDR3 DNA reads as TGTGCCAGTAGTTCGCAGTCATTGAATGAGCAGTTCTTC. It yields the protein CASSSQSLNEQFF.

The rearrangement links TRBV30 to TRBJ2-3; D remains unclear. The CDR3 loop spans 13 amino acids. V was pared by 1 base and J by 3 bases, with 8 bases between. Germline V lookup: CDR1 GTSNPN, CDR2 SVGIG (reference sequence). The CDR3 DNA is TGTGCCTGGAGTGGGTCGATGACAGATACGCAGTATTTT. Its translation is CAWSGSMTDTQYF.

The chain has TRBV9 and TRBJ1-3, with 8 bases matching TRBD1. With 4 bases clipped from V and 0 bases from J, the junction kept 12 bases outside the gene matches. In germline, CDR1 is SGDLS, CDR2 YYNGEE. The CDR3 is 18 amino acids. CDR3 sequence (DNA): TGTGCCAGCAGCCCTCCGTCAGGGGGCAAAAGCTCTGGAAACACCATATATTTT. It encodes CASSPPSGGKSSGNTIYF.

This chain links TRBV27 with TRBJ1-6; weak D call: TRBD1 (6 bases). Per the germline V gene, CDR1 is MNHEY and CDR2 is SMNVEV (reference sequence). This CDR3 is built from 14 residues. Trimming cost V 3 bases and J 7 bases, with 10 bases left between them. CDR3: CASSFGTLNSPLHF. The CDR3 DNA is TGTGCCAGCAGTTTCGGGACACTGAATTCACCCCTCCACTTT.

The rearrangement links TRBV10-3 to TRBJ1-5; no reliable D call. CDR1 is ENHRY, CDR2 SYGVKD, per germline. Trimming removed 8 bases from V and 1 base from J, with 9 bases in between. CDR3 length equals 13 residues. DNA for the CDR3: TGTGCCATCGCTTGGGGAAGCAATCAGCCCCAGCATTTT. It yields the protein CAIAWGSNQPQHF.

The chain couples TRBV14 to TRBJ2-1; 13 bases match TRBD2. CDR3 length: 17 residues. Germline CDR1 is SGHDN and CDR2 is FVKESK. The V segment lost 4 bases and the J segment 5 bases; nucleotides outside the gene matches: 8. CDR3 residues: CASSPRTSGSLHNEQFF. The CDR3 bases are TGTGCCAGCAGCCCCCGGACTAGCGGGAGTTTGCACAATGAGCAGTTCTTC.

The chain links TRBV27 to TRBJ1-1; D gene unclear. The CDR3 loop spans 14 amino acids. Germline V lookup: CDR1 MNHEY, CDR2 SMNVEV (reference sequence). Trimming left V 6 bases short and J 0 bases short, with 11 bases between. CDR3 sequence (DNA): TGTGCCAGCAGGGAAGTGCCAATGAACACTGAAGCTTTCTTT. It encodes CASREVPMNTEAFF.

Of note for this clone: One end of the junction is discordant with germline, which a read error may explain. The chain employs TRBV2 and TRBJ2-5; 11 positions match TRBD2. CDR1 and CDR2 (germline): SNHLY, FYNNEI. The CDR3 contains 12 residues. The CDR3 nucleotides are TGTGCCAGCATTGAACTAGCGGGAGAAAAGTACTTC. Translating it yields CASIELAGEKYF.

V gene TRBV28 combines with J gene TRBJ1-5, with unresolved D. Trimming removed 8 bases at V and 0 bases at J, with 5 bases between. This CDR3 is 12 amino acids long. Germline values: CDR1 MDHEN, CDR2 SYDVKM. DNA for the CDR3: TGTGCCAGCCACGATAGCAATCAGCCCCAGCATTTT. Amino acid sequence: CASHDSNQPQHF.

J is TRBJ2-7 and V is TRBV4-2; D remains ambiguous. Between the trimmed V and J ends, which lost 0 bases and 8 bases, there was a span of 14 bases. CDR3 length equals 14 residues. The germline V gene has CDR1 LGHNA and CDR2 YNFKEQ. The CDR3 here is CASSQDLGSVQQYF. The CDR3 DNA is TGTGCCAGCAGCCAAGATCTAGGGTCAGTTCAGCAGTACTTC.